Listed below are T cell receptor beta chains from one sample, sequenced in a study of OX40 agonist ivuxolimab in advanced cancers. Sequenced by immunoSEQ multiplex PCR; TCRdb stores in-frame clones only, minus some. The sample lists about 5,500 clones; roughly 80% were seen once. The sample here was CD4+ or CD8+ T cells sorted from blood, taken in a trial of the OX40 agonist ivuxolimab. All receptors come from an adult with an advanced solid tumor such as melanoma, head and neck, liver or kidney cancer. The CDR3 runs from the conserved cysteine through the conserved F or W. A D gene is named only where the DNA matches it firmly. The size field is filled for only some rows; it gives once, few, many or a size class.

cdr3_nt	cdr3_aa	d_call	v_call	j_call	clone_size
TGTGCCAGCAGTGACTGGATGGATGGCTACACCTTC	CASSDWMDGYTF	-	TRBV2	TRBJ1-2	-
TGTGCCAACCCGACAGGGGCCCCTTTAGCTGGAAACACCATATATTTT	CANPTGAPLAGNTIYF	TRBD1	TRBV27	TRBJ1-3	-
TGTGCCAGCAGTTTACAGAGTGAAAAACTGTTTTTT	CASSLQSEKLFF	-	TRBV28	TRBJ1-4	-
TGTGCCAGCAGCGTACAGGCGCGTCAGGAAGCGTACAATGAGCAGTTCTTC	CASSVQARQEAYNEQFF	-	TRBV9	TRBJ2-1	-
TGTGCCAGCAGCCCGCGGGAGGGAAGGACAGGAAACACCATATATTTT	CASSPREGRTGNTIYF	-	TRBV7-2	TRBJ1-3	-
TGCGCCAGCAGCTTGGCAGGGCCCGGGATGAGGGAACTGTTTTTT	CASSLAGPGMRELFF	-	TRBV5-1	TRBJ1-4	-
TGTGCCAGCAGTGAAGCGGGCGGGCCCGACAATGAGCAGTTCTTC	CASSEAGGPDNEQFF	-	TRBV2	TRBJ2-1	once
TGTGCCAGCAGCTTAGAGTCGGGACTAGCGGGAAAATACTACAATGAGCAGTTCTTC	CASSLESGLAGKYYNEQFF	TRBD2	TRBV11-2	TRBJ2-1	-
TGTGCCAGCAGCGTCGGAGCAGGGTGGGACGAGCAGTACTTC	CASSVGAGWDEQYF	-	TRBV9	TRBJ2-7	-
TGTGCCAGCAGCTTGGTTGGGGTAGCGGGGCCTAGCACAGATACGCAGTATTTT	CASSLVGVAGPSTDTQYF	TRBD2	TRBV5-8	TRBJ2-3	-
TGTGCCAGCACCAGGACAGGATCGGGAGAGACCCAGTACTTC	CASTRTGSGETQYF	TRBD1	TRBV18	TRBJ2-5	-
TGTGCCAGCAGCTTAACAAAAGGGGGGAACACTGAAGCTTTCTTT	CASSLTKGGNTEAFF	-	TRBV7-3	TRBJ1-1	-
TGTGCAATCAGTCTGATTGTCTGTATACAAAGTCGGGCCAACGTCCTGACTTTC	CAISLIVCIQSRANVLTF	-	TRBV10-3	TRBJ2-6	-
TGTGCCAGCTTTGTGGACAGGGGACATTGGGAGACCCAGTACTTC	CASFVDRGHWETQYF	TRBD1	TRBV7-3	TRBJ2-5	-
TGCGCCAGCAGTGAGTACGGGGGAGACGAGCAGTACTTC	CASSEYGGDEQYF	-	TRBV10-2	TRBJ2-7	-
TGTGCCAGCAGTTTATCGTCTAGCGGGTACGAGCAGTACTTC	CASSLSSSGYEQYF	TRBD2	TRBV27	TRBJ2-7	-
TGCGCCAGCAGCACCGTCCCCGGGACTGGAAACACCATATATTTT	CASSTVPGTGNTIYF	-	TRBV4-1	TRBJ1-3	-
TGTGCCAGCAGCTTAACAACTGATACGCAGTATTTT	CASSLTTDTQYF	-	TRBV13	TRBJ2-3	few
TGTGCCAGCAGCTTCTGGACAGTTGGTGAAGCTTTCTTT	CASSFWTVGEAFF	-	TRBV5-8	TRBJ1-1	-
TGTGCCAGCAGCTTCTCCTCGGGCCACCCGGAGCTGTTTTTT	CASSFSSGHPELFF	-	TRBV11-2	TRBJ2-2	-
TGTGCCAGCAGCTTAGTGGACACAACTAATGAAAAACTGTTTTTT	CASSLVDTTNEKLFF	-	TRBV7-8	TRBJ1-4	-
TGTGCCACCAGCAGAGATCTGACTAGCGGTTCCAAAAACATTCAGTACTTC	CATSRDLTSGSKNIQYF	TRBD2	TRBV15	TRBJ2-4	-
TGTGCCAGCAGTTTTGCAGGGAGAGCCTACGAGCAGTACTTC	CASSFAGRAYEQYF	-	TRBV27	TRBJ2-7	few
TGCGCCAGTAAACCCTTAGCGGGAGCGGCCCAAGAGACCCAGTACTTC	CASKPLAGAAQETQYF	TRBD2	TRBV5-1	TRBJ2-5	-
TGTGCCAGCACCGCGGGACTTCACTCCTACAATGAGCAGTTCTTC	CASTAGLHSYNEQFF	-	TRBV6-5	TRBJ2-1	-
TGTGCCAGCAGCCAGGGGAACAATGAGCAGTTCTTC	CASSQGNNEQFF	-	TRBV9	TRBJ2-1	once